The rows below give T cell receptor beta chains drawn from one sample of a study of blood T cell repertoires in COVID-19. TCRdb's copy holds only in-frame clones and misses some; the assay was immunoSEQ multiplex PCR. This table holds approximately 220,000 clones, about 82% found once. Sequencing input: peripheral blood. The receptors originated from a woman aged 80 or over with acute or convalescent COVID-19. CDR3s include the opening cysteine and the closing phenylalanine or tryptophan. A D gene is named only where the DNA matches it firmly. Rows may omit the clone size; those that give it use once, few, many or a size class.

DNA: TGTGCCAGCAGCTTGGACGGGTCCTACGAGCAGTACTTC; CDR3: CASSLDGSYEQYF; size: NA; D: NA; V: TRBV5-5; J: TRBJ2-7
DNA: TGTGCCAGCAGCCCGCGGACAGTAGGGAATGAAAAACTGTTTTTT; CDR3: CASSPRTVGNEKLFF; size: NA; D: NA; V: TRBV3-1/TRBV3-2; J: TRBJ1-4
DNA: TGTGCCAGTAGAAGCGGGAGGGAGCGGGAGCTGTTTTTT; CDR3: CASRSGRERELFF; size: NA; D: TRBD2; V: TRBV19; J: TRBJ2-2
DNA: TGTGCCTGGAGGGGGACAGCAAATCAGCCCCAGCATTTT; CDR3: CAWRGTANQPQHF; size: NA; D: TRBD1; V: TRBV30; J: TRBJ1-5
DNA: TGTGCCAGCGCGTCCGGGACAGGGGTTTTGATCCGCTACGAGCAGTACTTC; CDR3: CASASGTGVLIRYEQYF; size: NA; D: TRBD1; V: TRBV5-5; J: TRBJ2-7
DNA: TGTGCCAGCAGTTACGGGACAGGGACTTACTATGGCTACACCTTC; CDR3: CASSYGTGTYYGYTF; size: NA; D: TRBD1; V: TRBV6-2/TRBV6-3; J: TRBJ1-2
DNA: TGTGCCAGCAGTTTCGGACAGGGCCCGCAAGAGACCCAGTACTTC; CDR3: CASSFGQGPQETQYF; size: few; D: TRBD1; V: TRBV27; J: TRBJ2-5
DNA: TGTGCCACCAGCGGCGGGGGCGGGACTAGCGTCGACAGGGGTGAGCAGTTCTTC; CDR3: CATSGGGGTSVDRGEQFF; size: NA; D: TRBD2; V: TRBV15; J: TRBJ2-1
DNA: TGTGCCAGCAGCTCCGTAGCGGGGGCGAACACCGGGGAGCTGTTTTTT; CDR3: CASSSVAGANTGELFF; size: NA; D: TRBD2; V: TRBV7-3; J: TRBJ2-2
DNA: TGTGCCAGCAGCTGGGTGGGGGCAGCTTCCTACGAGCAGTACTTC; CDR3: CASSWVGAASYEQYF; size: NA; D: NA; V: TRBV6-1; J: TRBJ2-7
DNA: TGTGCCAGCAGCTCACAGGGGGTTGTTTCACCCCTCCACTTT; CDR3: CASSSQGVVSPLHF; size: NA; D: TRBD1; V: TRBV11-2; J: TRBJ1-6
DNA: TGTGCCAGCAGTGAGACAGGGGCCTACGAGCAGTACTTC; CDR3: CASSETGAYEQYF; size: NA; D: TRBD1; V: TRBV12-3/TRBV12-4; J: TRBJ2-7
DNA: TGTGCCAGCAGCCTCGGTTGGCAGCCACAAGCGGGAGGGCCGGGCAATGAGCAGTTCTTC; CDR3: CASSLGWQPQAGGPGNEQFF; size: NA; D: TRBD2; V: TRBV2; J: TRBJ2-1
DNA: TGTGCCAGTACCCGACAGGGGGTCCGTTCGATGAACACTGAAGCTTTCTTT; CDR3: CASTRQGVRSMNTEAFF; size: once; D: TRBD1; V: TRBV19; J: TRBJ1-1
DNA: TGTGCCAGCAGCGCGCCGGGACAGGGAAACCCCTACGAGCAGTACTTC; CDR3: CASSAPGQGNPYEQYF; size: NA; D: TRBD1; V: TRBV2; J: TRBJ2-7
DNA: TGTGCCAGCAGCCTACAGGGGGTGAACACTGAAGCTTTCTTT; CDR3: CASSLQGVNTEAFF; size: NA; D: TRBD1; V: TRBV7-2; J: TRBJ1-1
DNA: TGTGCCAGCAGTGAATCCCTTCCAGGGGTAGAGACCCAGTACTTC; CDR3: CASSESLPGVETQYF; size: NA; D: NA; V: TRBV6-1; J: TRBJ2-5
DNA: TGTGCCAGTAGTATTAGCGGGAGGTCCTACGAGCAGTACTTC; CDR3: CASSISGRSYEQYF; size: NA; D: TRBD2; V: TRBV19; J: TRBJ2-7
DNA: TGTGCCATCAGGCCCCACGAGATCAATGAGCAGTTCTTC; CDR3: CAIRPHEINEQFF; size: NA; D: NA; V: TRBV10-3; J: TRBJ2-1
DNA: TGTGCCAGCAGCTGGGGCAGGCAGGGCAATTCACCCCTCCACTTT; CDR3: CASSWGRQGNSPLHF; size: NA; D: NA; V: TRBV11-2; J: TRBJ1-6
DNA: TGTGCCAGCAGCCGAGACCGGGGTGGAGAAGCTTTCTTT; CDR3: CASSRDRGGEAFF; size: NA; D: NA; V: TRBV11-3; J: TRBJ1-1
DNA: TGTGCCAGTAGTACCCAGGGAACAACCAACGTCCTGACTTTC; CDR3: CASSTQGTTNVLTF; size: once; D: NA; V: TRBV19; J: TRBJ2-6
DNA: TGTGCCTGGTCCGGGACAGGGAGCAATGAGCAGTTCTTC; CDR3: CAWSGTGSNEQFF; size: NA; D: TRBD1; V: TRBV30; J: TRBJ2-1
DNA: TGTGCCAGCTCCCCCCCGGCGGGGGCCTCCTACGAGCAGTACTTC; CDR3: CASSPPAGASYEQYF; size: NA; D: NA; V: TRBV18; J: TRBJ2-7
DNA: TGTGCCAGTAGGCAGTGGGCGGGACCTGCCGACGAGCAGTACTTC; CDR3: CASRQWAGPADEQYF; size: NA; D: NA; V: TRBV19; J: TRBJ2-7
DNA: TGTGCCATCAGTGTGGGCTATGAGCAACCGTTCTTC; CDR3: CAISVGYEQPFF; size: NA; D: NA; V: TRBV10-3; J: TRBJ2-1
DNA: TGTGCCAGCAGCTTAGAAGCTTACCAAGAGACCCAGTACTTC; CDR3: CASSLEAYQETQYF; size: few; D: NA; V: TRBV7-2; J: TRBJ2-5
DNA: TGCGCCAGCAGCTTCGGGACAGGGGGCTCTGGGGCCAACGTCCTGACTTTC; CDR3: CASSFGTGGSGANVLTF; size: NA; D: TRBD1; V: TRBV5-1; J: TRBJ2-6
DNA: TGCGCCAGCAGCGCGATGCGACAGGGGGCTGGGGCCAACGTCCTGACTTTC; CDR3: CASSAMRQGAGANVLTF; size: NA; D: TRBD1; V: TRBV5-1; J: TRBJ2-6
DNA: TGTGCCAGTAGTGTGCAGCGGGAAGAGACCCAGTACTTC; CDR3: CASSVQREETQYF; size: few; D: NA; V: TRBV19; J: TRBJ2-5
DNA: TGTGCCAGCAGCCCGCCGGGACAGGGGGCAAGGGGCTACACCTTC; CDR3: CASSPPGQGARGYTF; size: NA; D: TRBD1; V: TRBV16; J: TRBJ1-2
DNA: TGTGCCATCAGCCGCCCCGGGGATATTGGCTACACCTTC; CDR3: CAISRPGDIGYTF; size: NA; D: NA; V: TRBV10-3; J: TRBJ1-2
DNA: TGTGCCAGCAGCGACAGGGATCAGCGGAAACTGTTTTTT; CDR3: CASSDRDQRKLFF; size: NA; D: TRBD1; V: TRBV28; J: TRBJ1-4
DNA: TGTGCCAGCAGCCCCCCCACTACGGGATCCTACAATGAGCAGTTCTTC; CDR3: CASSPPTTGSYNEQFF; size: NA; D: NA; V: TRBV7-9; J: TRBJ2-1
DNA: TGTGCCAGAGGGGTGGTCAAGGGTACGTCCCACGAGCAGTACTTC; CDR3: CARGVVKGTSHEQYF; size: NA; D: NA; V: TRBV21-1; J: TRBJ2-7
DNA: TGTGCCAGCAGCTTTATAGCGGGGAGCACAGATACGCAGTATTTT; CDR3: CASSFIAGSTDTQYF; size: NA; D: TRBD2; V: TRBV11-2; J: TRBJ2-3
DNA: TGTGCCAGCTCATCATCGGCTGGCAGGGCTAATTCACCCCTCCACTTT; CDR3: CASSSSAGRANSPLHF; size: NA; D: NA; V: TRBV18; J: TRBJ1-6
DNA: TGCAGTGCTAGTTCACCAGGGAATAATTCACCCCTCCACTTT; CDR3: CSASSPGNNSPLHF; size: NA; D: NA; V: TRBV20-1; J: TRBJ1-6
DNA: TGCAGTTCATCGGGGGGAGAGACCCAGTACTTC; CDR3: CSSSGGETQYF; size: NA; D: TRBD2; V: TRBV20-1; J: TRBJ2-5
DNA: TGTGCCAGCAGTTTAAACTCCGGGGATACGCAGTATTTT; CDR3: CASSLNSGDTQYF; size: NA; D: NA; V: TRBV28; J: TRBJ2-3
DNA: TGTGCCAGCAGCCAAGGGGGTAGGGGCATGAACACTGAAGCTTTCTTT; CDR3: CASSQGGRGMNTEAFF; size: NA; D: NA; V: TRBV3-1/TRBV3-2; J: TRBJ1-1
DNA: TGTGCCAGCAGCTTGTATCAGGGCGATCAGCCCCAGCATTTT; CDR3: CASSLYQGDQPQHF; size: NA; D: NA; V: TRBV5-6; J: TRBJ1-5
DNA: TGTGCCAGCAGCTTACCGCTCCCGGGACAGGAGTTCTTC; CDR3: CASSLPLPGQEFF; size: NA; D: TRBD1; V: TRBV7-2; J: TRBJ2-1
DNA: TGTGCCAGCAGTTCCAGGGCGGATACGCAGTATTTT; CDR3: CASSSRADTQYF; size: NA; D: NA; V: TRBV12-3/TRBV12-4; J: TRBJ2-3
DNA: TGTGCTAGCAGCGCCGGGTCCTCCCAGGGGGAGACCCAGTACTTC; CDR3: CASSAGSSQGETQYF; size: NA; D: NA; V: TRBV7-7; J: TRBJ2-5
DNA: TGTGCCAGCAGCCGACGACAAAGCTACGAGCAGTACTTC; CDR3: CASSRRQSYEQYF; size: NA; D: NA; V: TRBV7-9; J: TRBJ2-7
DNA: TGTGCCAGCAGCCGCGGGACTCACCTATTGGATACGCAGTATTTT; CDR3: CASSRGTHLLDTQYF; size: NA; D: NA; V: TRBV5-4; J: TRBJ2-3
DNA: TGTGCCAGCAGCTTAGGAGCAGGGAACACCGGGGAGCTGTTTTTT; CDR3: CASSLGAGNTGELFF; size: NA; D: NA; V: TRBV11-2; J: TRBJ2-2
DNA: TGTGCCAGCAGGACTAGCGGCTACAATGAGCAGTTCTTC; CDR3: CASRTSGYNEQFF; size: NA; D: TRBD2; V: TRBV6-5; J: TRBJ2-1
DNA: TGTGCCAGCAGCTTAGATTCCTCCAGGGGAAATGAAAACTATGGCTACACCTTC; CDR3: CASSLDSSRGNENYGYTF; size: NA; D: NA; V: TRBV11-2; J: TRBJ1-2
DNA: TGTGCCAGCACCATCGGACAGATTCCCTACGAGCAGTACTTC; CDR3: CASTIGQIPYEQYF; size: NA; D: NA; V: TRBV11-2; J: TRBJ2-7
DNA: TGTGCCAGCAGTTTAGGGGGGGACGTGGGCCGGGCTTTCTTT; CDR3: CASSLGGDVGRAFF; size: NA; D: NA; V: TRBV27; J: TRBJ1-1
DNA: TGTGCCACCAGCAGAGAGAGGGCCCCGGGCGGAGGGTATGGCTACACCTTC; CDR3: CATSRERAPGGGYGYTF; size: NA; D: NA; V: TRBV15; J: TRBJ1-2
DNA: TGTGCCAGCTCACCACCGATGGGACTAGCGGGTTTCTACGAGCAGTACTTC; CDR3: CASSPPMGLAGFYEQYF; size: NA; D: TRBD2; V: TRBV18; J: TRBJ2-7
DNA: TGTGCCAGCAACGCCCAGACAGGGGAAGGGGGACCCCAGCATTTT; CDR3: CASNAQTGEGGPQHF; size: NA; D: TRBD1; V: TRBV7-2; J: TRBJ1-5
DNA: TGTGCCAGCAGCGTAGGAAATGGCAACTATGGCTACACCTTC; CDR3: CASSVGNGNYGYTF; size: NA; D: NA; V: TRBV9; J: TRBJ1-2
DNA: TGTGCCAGCAGTTACTCGGGGACTACATACTACGAGCAGTACTTC; CDR3: CASSYSGTTYYEQYF; size: NA; D: TRBD2; V: TRBV6-2/TRBV6-3; J: TRBJ2-7